This T cell receptor beta chain was identified in a study of radiation and T cells in renal cell carcinoma. Overall study context: Nephrectomy followed 15 Gy stereotactic body radiation by 4 weeks. Study results and limitations: Top tumor clonotypes rose in blood 2 weeks post-radiation, then contracted. Without pretreatment biopsies, baseline tumor clonotype presence was undetermined.

Time point indicated: baseline pretreatment blood. Regarding treatment: 15 Gy SBRT to primary tumor, nephrectomy 4 weeks later. Germline V gene lookup returns CDR1 SGHTA and CDR2 FQGNSA. V lost 5 bases, J lost 8 bases, and 5 bases stayed unmatched. This CDR3 comprises 13 residues. About this clone: Its antigen is not known.

The assay was immunoSEQ multiplex PCR, and TCRdb's table has in-frame clones only and misses some. Found here are about 91,000 clones, 82% of them singletons; the top ten hold roughly 6%. The specimen was blood, collected from a patient whose treatment included radiotherapy and nephrectomy. This receptor was taken from a man between 60 and 75 years old with renal cell carcinoma. V is TRBV7-2 and J is TRBJ1-3, with TRBD1 matching 8 bases. This CDR3 reads CASSANRGDTIYF. For the CDR3, the DNA is TGTGCCAGCAGCGCAAACAGGGGGGACACCATATATTTT.